These 4 T cell receptor beta chains originate from one sample sequenced in a study of response to subunit inactivated influenza vaccine. TCRdb fed the RT-PCR reads into MiXCR, producing one record per CDR3 protein. The table lists around 300,000 distinct CDR3 sequences, about 20% of them singletons. The source material was PBMCs from blood, sampled 21 months after vaccination. These receptor sequences come from a man aged 50-75 years who received an inactivated influenza vaccine.

The rearrangement links TRBV15 to TRBJ1-4; D gene uncertain. V lost 1 base to trimming and J lost 5 bases, with 11 bases between them. The germline CDR1 and CDR2 sequences are LNHNV and YYDKDF (reference sequence). The CDR3 runs 15 residues. CDR3 sequence reads: CATSRGQDRNEKLFF. Here the CDR3 DNA reads TGTGCCACCAGCAGAGGCCAAGACCGGAATGAAAAACTGTTTTTT. The whole variable domain, filled in from reference TRBV15 and TRBJ1-4, reads DAMVIQNPRYQVTQFGKPVTLSCSQTLNHNVMYWYQQKSSQAPKLLFHYYDKDFNNEADTPDNFQSRRPNTSFCFLDIRSPGLGDTAMYLCATSRGQDRNEKLFFGSGTQLSVL.

The rearrangement links TRBV30 to TRBJ1-5; D remains ambiguous. This CDR3 comprises 14 residues. The V gene's germline CDR1 is GTSNPN and CDR2 SVGIG (reference sequence). The ends were cut back, 4 bases at V and 3 bases at J, with 13 bases in the middle. CDR3 amino acids: CAWTSGGYNQPQHF. The CDR3 coding sequence is TGTGCCTGGACCTCGGGAGGGTACAATCAGCCCCAGCATTTT.

In this sample, this clonotype turned up a few times. The chain has TRBV24-1 and TRBJ2-1; tentatively, D is TRBD2 (6 bases). CDR1 is KGHDR and CDR2 is SFDVKD in the germline V gene. CDR3 length: 15 residues. V lost 5 bases and J lost 0, with 10 bases in between. The CDR3 DNA reads TGTGCCACCAGTGCTATCGGGAGCTCCTACAATGAGCAGTTCTTC. Translated: CATSAIGSSYNEQFF.

To note about this clonotype: A much larger clone differs by one base, so this may be a read error. The gene calls are TRBV20-1 and TRBJ1-6; TRBD1 matches 7 bases. Germline lookup yields CDR1 DFQATT and CDR2 SNEGSKA (reference sequence). The length of the CDR3 is 13 residues. CDR3 sequence (DNA): TGCAGTGCTATACCGGGACAGAATTCACCCCTCCAATTT. Its protein is CSAIPGQNSPLQF.